The T cell receptor beta chain described here comes from a study of T cell responses to AZD1222 COVID-19 vaccine. V trimming: 5 bases; J trimming: 9 bases; junction bases outside the gene matches: 6. Germline assignment: CDR1 MNHEY and CDR2 SMNVEV (reference sequence). CDR3 length: 13 residues. Repertoires were generated with immunoSEQ multiplex PCR, while TCRdb's copy carries only in-frame clones and drops some. The data show 95,000 to 150,000 clones, approximately 94% seen once. This material consisted of peripheral blood, taken 28 days after the second AZD1222 dose. This clonotype originated in an adult who received the AZD1222 COVID-19 vaccine. The rearrangement links TRBV27 to TRBJ2-2; 7 nucleotides line up with TRBD1. The CDR3 DNA follows: TGTGCCAGCAGTCCGGGACAGACTCGGGAGCTGTTTTTT. Protein: CASSPGQTRELFF.